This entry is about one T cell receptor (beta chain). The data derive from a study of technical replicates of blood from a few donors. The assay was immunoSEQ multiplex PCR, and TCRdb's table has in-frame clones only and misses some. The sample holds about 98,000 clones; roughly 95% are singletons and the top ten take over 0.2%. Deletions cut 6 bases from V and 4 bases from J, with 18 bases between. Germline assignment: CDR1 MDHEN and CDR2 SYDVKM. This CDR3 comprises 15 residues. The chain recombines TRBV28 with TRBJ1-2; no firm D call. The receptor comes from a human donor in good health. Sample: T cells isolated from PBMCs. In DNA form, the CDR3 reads TGTGCCAGCAGACTGGAATCGGACTACGGCTATGGCTACACCTTC. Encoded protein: CASRLESDYGYGYTF.